Below are 17 T cell receptor beta chains sequenced from a single sample in a study of blood T cells in healthy people across ages. A J-beta primer mix and a sample-barcoded 5' primer were used in a second PCR of roughly 6 to 11 cycles. TCRdb independently ran MiXCR on the 5' RACE reads; one entry per CDR3 protein. The sample shows 790,000 or so distinct CDR3 sequences, more than 55% of them seen only once. The sequenced sample was blood. The receptor set was obtained from a man in his forties in good health.

This chain links TRBV29-1 with TRBJ2-7; 8 bases line up with TRBD1. The CDR3 is 14 residues long. Germline CDR1 reads SQVTM; CDR2 reads ANQGSEA. V lost 6 bases and J lost 2; bases outside the gene matches: 9. CDR3 in amino acids: CSVADRGLAYEQYF. CDR3 coding DNA: TGCAGCGTCGCCGACAGGGGCCTAGCCTACGAGCAGTACTTC.

The V call is TRBV27, the J call TRBJ2-3; D may match TRBD1 or TRBD2 (6 bases each). Germline assignment: CDR1 MNHEY and CDR2 SMNVEV (reference sequence). V dropped 0 bases and J dropped 2 bases, with 21 bases sitting between them. This CDR3 has 19 amino acids. CDR3 in DNA: TGTGCCAGCAGTTTATCAGGGGGGCCCCAGAGGTGGGTCACAGATACGCAGTATTTT. It is translated as CASSLSGGPQRWVTDTQYF.

The chain has TRBV20-1 and TRBJ2-4; D uncertain. Germline values: CDR1 DFQATT, CDR2 SNEGSKA (reference sequence). V lost 6 bases to trimming and J lost 2 bases, with 14 bases between them. This CDR3 contains 14 residues. As DNA, the CDR3 is TGCAGTGCCGCGACCATCGGTTCCAAAAACATTCAGTACTTC. Translation: CSAATIGSKNIQYF.

CDR3 DNA: TGTGCCAGCAGCCAAGAAGGAGGAACTGGCGACAGCCCCCTCTTCTATGGCTACACCTTC. Its translation is CASSQEGGTGDSPLFYGYTF. V usage is TRBV4-2 and J usage is TRBJ1-2; tentatively, D is TRBD1 (5 bases). CDR3 length: 20 amino acids. V was shortened by 0 bases and J by 4 bases, with 27 bases between the two germline ends. Germline-derived CDR1 and CDR2 are LGHNA and YNFKEQ.

The V and J genes are TRBV29-1 and TRBJ1-6; D ambiguous. CDR3 length: 13 amino acids. Germline CDR1 is SQVTM and CDR2 is ANQGSEA. V lost 6 bases to trimming and J lost 10 bases, with 16 bases between them. The CDR3 is CSVGGQTGSPLHF. The CDR3 DNA reads TGCAGCGTAGGCGGGCAAACCGGCTCACCCCTCCACTTT.

The V and J genes are TRBV20-1 and TRBJ2-7; tentative D call: TRBD2 (5 bases). The germline gives CDR1 DFQATT, CDR2 SNEGSKA (reference sequence). The CDR3 extends over 17 amino acids. Trimming removed 0 bases at V and 7 bases at J, with 25 bases between. The CDR3 DNA follows: TGCAGTGCTAGAGAGGCGGGTGTCGGTAGCTCCTACAATGAGCAGTACTTC. Protein sequence: CSAREAGVGSSYNEQYF.

This clonotype was picked up a small number of times. The chain links TRBV24-1 to TRBJ2-5; TRBD1 is a possible D gene (6 bases). V shed 6 bases and J shed 3 bases, with 19 bases lying between them. CDR1 KGHDR and CDR2 SFDVKD come from the germline V gene. The CDR3 contains 16 residues. The CDR3 loop reads CATSTNPRDIEETQYF. The CDR3 region has the DNA TGTGCCACCAGTACGAACCCACGGGACATAGAAGAGACCCAGTACTTC.

This rearrangement joins TRBV20-1 to TRBJ2-7; 10 bases align to TRBD1. Germline values: CDR1 DFQATT, CDR2 SNEGSKA (reference sequence). This CDR3 region has 14 residues. Trimming removed 6 bases from V and 4 bases from J; junction bases left unmatched: 9. The CDR3 sequence is CSANPGQGRYEQYF. DNA for the CDR3: TGCAGTGCAAATCCGGGACAGGGGAGATACGAGCAGTACTTC.

V gene TRBV4-1 combines with J gene TRBJ2-7; 9 nucleotides agree with TRBD1. CDR3 length equals 16 residues. Germline CDR1 reads MGHRA; CDR2 reads YSYEKL. J lost 5 bases, V lost 4 bases, and 12 bases had no gene match. For the CDR3, the DNA is TGCGCCAGCAGCCGGGTATCGGGACAGGGTTCTCACGAGCAGTACTTC. This encodes CASSRVSGQGSHEQYF.

This clonotype was detected only a few times. The chain combines TRBV7-9 with TRBJ1-2; D not certain. V was shortened by 5 bases and J by 1 base, with 11 bases between the two germline ends. The CDR3 has 14 amino acids. The germline gives CDR1 SEHNR, CDR2 FQNEAQ (reference sequence). The CDR3 DNA is TGTGCCAGCAGCCCTCTACTTAATAACTATGGCTACACCTTC. It translates to CASSPLLNNYGYTF.

This clonotype has a handful of counts. J is TRBJ2-1 and V is TRBV5-1; 9 bases line up with TRBD1. In germline, CDR1 is SGHRS, CDR2 YFSETQ. Trimming removed 4 bases from V and 4 bases from J; junction bases left unmatched: 6. This CDR3 comprises 15 residues. The CDR3 loop reads CASSEDRGTYNEQFF. CDR3 DNA sequence: TGCGCCAGCAGCGAAGACAGGGGGACATACAATGAGCAGTTCTTC.

CDR3 in amino acids: CASSNQGGTQYF. CDR3 coding DNA: TGTGCCAGCAGTAATCAGGGGGGGACCCAGTACTTC. The chain has TRBV28 and TRBJ2-5, with D perhaps matching TRBD1 (7 bases). CDR1 is MDHEN and CDR2 is SYDVKM in the germline V gene. The V and J ends lost 5 bases and 7 bases respectively, with 11 bases between them. The CDR3 contains 12 residues.

In this sample, this clonotype turned up a few times. The genes are TRBV20-1 and TRBJ2-5; no definite D call. This CDR3 has 11 amino acids. CDR1 is DFQATT, CDR2 SNEGSKA, per germline (reference sequence). Trimming removed 4 bases at V and 5 bases at J, with 8 bases between. The CDR3 loop is CSANREETQYF. As DNA, the CDR3 is TGCAGTGCTAATAGAGAGGAGACCCAGTACTTC.

The chain uses TRBV6-5 and TRBJ2-7; D might be TRBD1 or TRBD2, each matching 5 bases. The CDR3 covers 14 residues. V was trimmed by 6 bases and J by 4 bases, leaving 16 bases between them. Germline V gives CDR1 MNHEY, CDR2 SVGAGI. CDR3 sequence (DNA): TGTGCCAGCAGCCCTGGGGACGGAACTTACGAGCAGTACTTC. Translating it yields CASSPGDGTYEQYF.

The chain employs TRBV29-1 and TRBJ2-3, with 12 nucleotides matching TRBD2. Germline-derived CDR1 and CDR2 are SQVTM and ANQGSEA. CDR3 length equals 17 residues. V shed 4 bases, J shed 0 bases, and the junction held 8 bases outside the gene matches. CDR3 in amino acids: CSVGRTSGDPSTDTQYF. The CDR3 region has the DNA TGCAGCGTTGGAAGGACTAGCGGGGACCCTAGCACAGATACGCAGTATTTT.

The chain recombines TRBV12-3 or TRBV12-4 with TRBJ2-5, with D tentatively TRBD1 or TRBD2 (6 bases each). Between the trimmed V and J ends, which lost 6 bases and 4 bases, there was a span of 18 bases. This CDR3 is 15 amino acids long. This CDR3 reads CASSLVEGGRETQYF. In DNA form, the CDR3 reads TGTGCCAGCAGCCTGGTAGAGGGGGGACGAGAGACCCAGTACTTC.

This sequence joins TRBV4-3 and TRBJ1-2; 8 bases map to TRBD1. V shed 0 bases, J shed 4 bases, and the junction held 4 bases outside the gene matches. The germline V gene has CDR1 LGHNA and CDR2 YSLEER. The CDR3 contains 15 residues. Written as DNA, the CDR3 is TGCGCCAGCAGCCAAGAACCGGGACAGGCCTATGGCTACACCTTC. Amino acids: CASSQEPGQAYGYTF.